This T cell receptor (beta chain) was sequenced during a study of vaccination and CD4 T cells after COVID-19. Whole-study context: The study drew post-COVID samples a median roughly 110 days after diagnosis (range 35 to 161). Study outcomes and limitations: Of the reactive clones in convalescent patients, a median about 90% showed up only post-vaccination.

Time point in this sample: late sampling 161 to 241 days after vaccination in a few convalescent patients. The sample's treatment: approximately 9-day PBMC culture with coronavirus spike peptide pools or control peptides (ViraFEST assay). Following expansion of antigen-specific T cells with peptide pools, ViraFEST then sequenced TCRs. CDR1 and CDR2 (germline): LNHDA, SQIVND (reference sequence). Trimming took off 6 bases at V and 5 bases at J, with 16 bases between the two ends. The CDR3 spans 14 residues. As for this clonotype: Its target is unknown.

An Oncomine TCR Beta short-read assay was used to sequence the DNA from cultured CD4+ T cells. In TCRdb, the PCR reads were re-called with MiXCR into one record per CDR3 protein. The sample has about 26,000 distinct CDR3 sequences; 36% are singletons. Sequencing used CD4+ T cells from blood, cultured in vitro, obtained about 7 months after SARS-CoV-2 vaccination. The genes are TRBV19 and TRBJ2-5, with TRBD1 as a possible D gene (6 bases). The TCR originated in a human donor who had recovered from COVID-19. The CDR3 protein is CASRGHRVRETQYF. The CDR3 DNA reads TGTGCCAGTAGGGGACATCGGGTGAGGGAGACCCAGTACTTC.